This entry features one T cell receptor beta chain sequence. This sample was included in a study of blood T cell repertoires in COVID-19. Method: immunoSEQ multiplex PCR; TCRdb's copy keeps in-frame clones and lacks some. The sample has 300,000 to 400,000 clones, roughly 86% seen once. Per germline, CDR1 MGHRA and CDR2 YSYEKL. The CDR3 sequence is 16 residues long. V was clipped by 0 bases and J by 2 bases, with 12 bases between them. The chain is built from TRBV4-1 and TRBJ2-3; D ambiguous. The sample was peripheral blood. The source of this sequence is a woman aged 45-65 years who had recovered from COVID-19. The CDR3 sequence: CASSQDPNRFTDTQYF. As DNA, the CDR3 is TGCGCCAGCAGCCAAGATCCAAACAGATTCACAGATACGCAGTATTTT.